Listed below are T cell receptor beta chains from one sample, sequenced in a study of T-cell memory formation after mild COVID-19. TCRdb processed the 5' RACE reads anew with MiXCR; each CDR3 protein has one entry. The sample lists around 310,000 distinct CDR3 sequences, about a sixth occurring once. The sample was PBMCs or a T cell subset sorted from them (not recorded which). The receptor set was obtained from a man between 18 and 35 years old who had mild COVID-19 (a few samples of this study predate the infection). Cell type and time point are not known. The CDR3 runs from the conserved cysteine through the conserved F or W. A D gene is named only where the DNA matches it firmly. The size entry is marked missing in some rows and otherwise reads once, few, many or a size class.

v_call: TRBV10-3; clone_size: few; d_call: NA; j_call: TRBJ1-3; cdr3_aa: CAIRPGDDNTIYF; cdr3_nt: TGTGCCATCAGACCAGGGGACGACAACACCATATATTTT
v_call: TRBV20-1; clone_size: NA; d_call: NA; j_call: TRBJ1-4; cdr3_aa: CSARVGSATNEKLFF; cdr3_nt: TGCAGTGCTAGAGTCGGAAGCGCAACTAATGAAAAACTGTTTTTT
v_call: TRBV12-3/TRBV12-4; clone_size: few; d_call: TRBD1; j_call: TRBJ2-2; cdr3_aa: CASSRGDRGLAGELFF; cdr3_nt: TGTGCCAGCAGTAGGGGGGACAGGGGGCTTGCCGGGGAGCTGTTTTTT
v_call: TRBV12-3/TRBV12-4; clone_size: NA; d_call: NA; j_call: TRBJ2-4; cdr3_aa: CASSTSRVKAKNIQYF; cdr3_nt: TGTGCCAGCAGTACCTCCAGGGTAAAGGCCAAAAACATTCAGTACTTC
v_call: TRBV5-1; clone_size: NA; d_call: NA; j_call: TRBJ2-3; cdr3_aa: CASSPGLVGTDTQYF; cdr3_nt: TGCGCCAGCAGCCCGGGACTCGTGGGGACAGATACGCAGTATTTT
v_call: TRBV4-1; clone_size: NA; d_call: NA; j_call: TRBJ2-2; cdr3_aa: CASSQERYGRWTNTGELFF; cdr3_nt: TGCGCCAGCAGCCAGGAGAGATATGGCCGATGGACTAACACCGGGGAGCTGTTTTTT
v_call: TRBV7-8; clone_size: NA; d_call: TRBD1; j_call: TRBJ2-7; cdr3_aa: CASSSRPGTGANAPYEQYF; cdr3_nt: TGTGCCAGCAGCTCGAGACCCGGGACAGGGGCCAACGCTCCCTACGAGCAGTACTTC
v_call: TRBV5-8; clone_size: NA; d_call: TRBD2; j_call: TRBJ2-3; cdr3_aa: CASSLIAGVVTDTQYF; cdr3_nt: TGTGCCAGCAGCTTGATAGCGGGGGTGGTGACAGATACGCAGTATTTT
v_call: TRBV29-1; clone_size: NA; d_call: TRBD2; j_call: TRBJ2-3; cdr3_aa: CSVKWRGGPDTQYF; cdr3_nt: TGCAGCGTTAAATGGCGGGGGGGCCCAGATACGCAGTATTTT
v_call: TRBV7-9; clone_size: few; d_call: TRBD1; j_call: TRBJ2-6; cdr3_aa: CASSATGTAGANVLTF; cdr3_nt: TGTGCCAGCAGCGCGACAGGGACCGCTGGGGCCAACGTCCTGACTTTC
v_call: TRBV11-2; clone_size: NA; d_call: TRBD2; j_call: TRBJ2-3; cdr3_aa: CASSSLWGGTDTQYF; cdr3_nt: TGTGCCAGCAGCTCCTTATGGGGAGGGACAGATACGCAGTATTTT
v_call: TRBV7-2; clone_size: NA; d_call: TRBD2; j_call: TRBJ2-5; cdr3_aa: CASREGGETQYF; cdr3_nt: TGTGCCAGCCGGGAGGGTGGAGAGACCCAGTACTTC
v_call: TRBV5-6; clone_size: once; d_call: NA; j_call: TRBJ1-5; cdr3_aa: CASSLKAGYSNQPQHF; cdr3_nt: TGTGCCAGCAGCTTGAAGGCAGGTTATAGCAATCAGCCCCAGCATTTT
v_call: TRBV20-1; clone_size: NA; d_call: TRBD1; j_call: TRBJ1-6; cdr3_aa: CSARDRYRGWVVESPLHF; cdr3_nt: TGCAGTGCTAGAGATCGTTACAGGGGTTGGGTGGTGGAATCACCCCTCCACTTT
v_call: TRBV12-3/TRBV12-4; clone_size: NA; d_call: NA; j_call: TRBJ2-1; cdr3_aa: CASSTSGTDNEQFF; cdr3_nt: TGTGCCAGCAGTACCTCGGGGACGGACAATGAGCAGTTCTTC
v_call: TRBV14; clone_size: few; d_call: NA; j_call: TRBJ2-1; cdr3_aa: CASSQFWSSYNEQFF; cdr3_nt: TGTGCCAGCAGCCAGTTCTGGAGCTCCTACAATGAGCAGTTCTTC
v_call: TRBV18; clone_size: NA; d_call: TRBD1; j_call: TRBJ2-7; cdr3_aa: CASSPFGTGDHEQYF; cdr3_nt: TGTGCCAGCTCACCATTTGGGACAGGGGACCACGAGCAGTACTTC
v_call: TRBV5-6; clone_size: few; d_call: TRBD1; j_call: TRBJ1-2; cdr3_aa: CASSWTGSYGYTF; cdr3_nt: TGTGCCAGCAGCTGGACAGGGTCATATGGCTACACCTTC
v_call: TRBV6-5; clone_size: NA; d_call: NA; j_call: TRBJ2-3; cdr3_aa: CASSRTGSSTDTQYF; cdr3_nt: TGTGCCAGCAGTAGGACTGGTTCTAGCACAGATACGCAGTATTTT
v_call: TRBV5-1; clone_size: few; d_call: NA; j_call: TRBJ2-2; cdr3_aa: CASSSVAGRNTGELFF; cdr3_nt: TGCGCCAGCAGCTCGGTCGCAGGTCGTAACACCGGGGAGCTGTTTTTT
v_call: TRBV13; clone_size: NA; d_call: TRBD2; j_call: TRBJ2-5; cdr3_aa: CASSLLAGMETQYF; cdr3_nt: TGTGCCAGCAGCTTACTAGCGGGGATGGAGACCCAGTACTTC
v_call: TRBV20-1; clone_size: few; d_call: NA; j_call: TRBJ1-4; cdr3_aa: CSASSGGWEKLFF; cdr3_nt: TGCAGTGCTTCATCGGGGGGTTGGGAAAAACTGTTTTTT
v_call: TRBV6-6; clone_size: few; d_call: NA; j_call: TRBJ2-6; cdr3_aa: CASSYSMLSTGANVLTF; cdr3_nt: TGTGCCAGCAGTTACTCGATGCTCTCTACTGGGGCCAACGTCCTGACTTTC
v_call: TRBV28; clone_size: few; d_call: NA; j_call: TRBJ1-6; cdr3_aa: CASSFNGDNSPLHF; cdr3_nt: TGTGCCAGCAGTTTTAACGGGGATAATTCACCCCTCCACTTT
v_call: TRBV6-6; clone_size: NA; d_call: NA; j_call: TRBJ1-1; cdr3_aa: CASSYSQGKAEAFF; cdr3_nt: TGTGCCAGCAGTTACTCTCAGGGGAAGGCTGAAGCTTTCTTT
v_call: TRBV15; clone_size: NA; d_call: TRBD2; j_call: TRBJ2-3; cdr3_aa: CATSRSATGGISSTDTQYF; cdr3_nt: TGTGCCACCAGCAGGTCTGCCACGGGGGGGATCTCTAGCACAGATACGCAGTATTTT
v_call: TRBV12-3/TRBV12-4; clone_size: NA; d_call: NA; j_call: TRBJ2-7; cdr3_aa: CASSFTTPSYEQYF; cdr3_nt: TGTGCCAGCAGTTTTACGACCCCTTCCTACGAGCAGTACTTC
v_call: TRBV7-2; clone_size: few; d_call: NA; j_call: TRBJ1-5; cdr3_aa: CASSGGAGQPQHF; cdr3_nt: TGTGCCAGCAGCGGCGGCGCGGGGCAGCCCCAGCATTTT
v_call: TRBV7-9; clone_size: many; d_call: NA; j_call: TRBJ2-3; cdr3_aa: CASSLASGGTDTQYF; cdr3_nt: TGTGCCAGCAGCTTAGCCAGCGGAGGCACAGATACGCAGTATTTT
v_call: TRBV9; clone_size: few; d_call: TRBD2; j_call: TRBJ2-3; cdr3_aa: CASSVIPGGQPPDTQYF; cdr3_nt: TGTGCCAGCAGCGTAATTCCGGGGGGGCAGCCCCCAGATACGCAGTATTTT
v_call: TRBV20-1; clone_size: few; d_call: TRBD2; j_call: TRBJ2-1; cdr3_aa: CSAKVTAGGEQFF; cdr3_nt: TGCAGTGCTAAAGTGACCGCGGGGGGTGAGCAGTTCTTC
v_call: TRBV7-8; clone_size: NA; d_call: NA; j_call: TRBJ2-3; cdr3_aa: CASSLDGPLDTQYF; cdr3_nt: TGTGCCAGCAGCTTAGATGGGCCGTTAGATACGCAGTATTTT
v_call: TRBV29-1; clone_size: few; d_call: TRBD2; j_call: TRBJ2-3; cdr3_aa: CSVAGLAGASTDTQYF; cdr3_nt: TGCAGCGTTGCGGGACTAGCGGGTGCTAGCACAGATACGCAGTATTTT
v_call: TRBV4-3; clone_size: NA; d_call: NA; j_call: TRBJ1-6; cdr3_aa: CASSQEWGRSSYNSPLHF; cdr3_nt: TGCGCCAGCAGCCAAGAATGGGGAAGGAGCTCCTATAATTCACCCCTCCACTTT
v_call: TRBV6-5; clone_size: few; d_call: TRBD2; j_call: TRBJ2-1; cdr3_aa: CASNVAGGSTKGQFF; cdr3_nt: TGTGCCAGCAATGTAGCGGGGGGCTCCACCAAAGGGCAGTTCTTC
v_call: TRBV5-1; clone_size: few; d_call: TRBD1; j_call: TRBJ2-7; cdr3_aa: CASSSTGNSYEQYF; cdr3_nt: TGCGCCAGCAGCTCGACAGGGAACTCCTACGAGCAGTACTTC
v_call: TRBV7-9; clone_size: few; d_call: NA; j_call: TRBJ2-2; cdr3_aa: CASSLVEELFF; cdr3_nt: TGTGCCAGCAGCTTAGTTGAGGAGCTGTTTTTT
v_call: TRBV12-3/TRBV12-4; clone_size: few; d_call: TRBD1; j_call: TRBJ2-5; cdr3_aa: CASTAGQGSFRRETQYF; cdr3_nt: TGTGCCAGCACCGCGGGACAGGGAAGTTTCCGGAGGGAGACCCAGTACTTC
v_call: TRBV6-5; clone_size: NA; d_call: NA; j_call: TRBJ2-2; cdr3_aa: CASGRQNTGELFF; cdr3_nt: TGTGCCAGCGGACGTCAGAACACCGGGGAGCTGTTTTTT
v_call: TRBV7-3; clone_size: many; d_call: NA; j_call: TRBJ2-1; cdr3_aa: CASSLQGNNEQFF; cdr3_nt: TGTGCCAGCAGCTTGCAGGGGAACAATGAGCAGTTCTTC
v_call: TRBV5-1; clone_size: many; d_call: NA; j_call: TRBJ2-7; cdr3_aa: CASSLEPPVAAHEQYF; cdr3_nt: TGCGCCAGCAGCTTGGAGCCCCCAGTTGCTGCCCACGAGCAGTACTTC
v_call: TRBV7-6; clone_size: few; d_call: NA; j_call: TRBJ2-5; cdr3_aa: CASSLEQTGTQYF; cdr3_nt: TGTGCCAGCAGCTTGGAGCAGACGGGGACCCAGTACTTC